This passage covers 8 T cell receptor beta chains from one sample sequenced in a study of T cell repertoires in cytomegalovirus infection. TCRdb re-analysed the reads in MiXCR, keeping a single row per CDR3 protein. This table holds 500,000 to 600,000 distinct CDR3 sequences, more than 15% found once. Sequenced material: CD8+ T cells from PBMCs. The receptors shown here come from a human donor in good health (CMV status not recorded). Some clones in this sample may be carry-over from other donors' samples.

The chain is built from TRBV19 and TRBJ1-1, with 9 nucleotides matching TRBD1. CDR1 LNHDA and CDR2 SQIVND come from the germline V gene (reference sequence). CDR3 length: 14 amino acids. The junction had 4 bases not matched to a gene; V was cut back by 4 bases and J by 4 bases. CDR3 protein: CASSRDREFTEAFF. The CDR3 nucleotides are TGTGCCAGTAGTAGGGACAGGGAGTTCACTGAAGCTTTCTTT.

This chain links TRBV2 with TRBJ1-2, with 9 nucleotides matching TRBD1. This CDR3 has 14 residues. J gave up 5 bases and V 4 bases, and 5 bases lay outside the gene matches. The germline V gene has CDR1 SNHLY and CDR2 FYNNEI. The CDR3 protein is CASSADRGSYGYTF. The CDR3 nucleotides read TGTGCCAGCAGTGCGGACAGGGGTTCGTATGGCTACACCTTC.

The genes are TRBV4-1 and TRBJ2-1; D tentatively reads TRBD1 or TRBD2 (5 bases each). This CDR3 has 16 residues. From germline, CDR1 is MGHRA and CDR2 YSYEKL. Trimming took off 4 bases at V and 8 bases at J, with 21 bases between the two ends. The CDR3 coding sequence is TGCGCCAGCAGCCTCCGGGGAGTAGGGGCAGGTTATGAGCAGTTCTTC. Its translation is CASSLRGVGAGYEQFF.

The rearrangement links TRBV4-2 to TRBJ2-1, with 9 bases matching TRBD1. There are 15 residues in the CDR3. The germline V gene encodes CDR1 LGHNA and CDR2 YNFKEQ. V was clipped by 3 bases and J by 8 bases; unmatched bases: 8. Written as DNA, the CDR3 is TGTGCCAGCAGCCACCCGGGACAGGGAGGAGATGAGCAGTTCTTC. Amino acids: CASSHPGQGGDEQFF.

The CDR3 DNA follows: TGTGCCAGCAGGACAGGGACAGGTGGGGGAAACTATGGCTACACCTTC. This codes for CASRTGTGGGNYGYTF. The V and J genes are TRBV6-5 and TRBJ1-2; 8 bases are shared with TRBD1. Germline-derived CDR1 and CDR2 are MNHEY and SVGAGI. Trimming at V came to 6 bases and at J to 2 bases, leaving 11 bases not matched to a gene. The CDR3 spans 16 residues.

This sequence joins TRBV2 and TRBJ2-7; 11 nucleotides line up with TRBD1. This CDR3 region has 18 residues. Germline V CDR1 and CDR2: SNHLY, FYNNEI. Unmatched junction bases numbered 11, after V lost 2 bases and J lost 2 bases. CDR3 DNA sequence: TGTGCCAGCAGTGAACCACTTGGACAGGGGGCGATCCCCTACGAGCAGTACTTC. Translation gives CASSEPLGQGAIPYEQYF.

This clonotype has more than one count but fewer than ten. The chain is built from TRBV12-5 and TRBJ1-3; D is possibly TRBD1 (5 bases). V was trimmed by 2 bases and J by 0 bases, leaving 17 bases between them. The germline V gene encodes CDR1 LGHNT and CDR2 FRNRAP. The CDR3 totals 18 residues. The CDR3 loop is CASGLQVFRDSSGNTIYF. As DNA, the CDR3 is TGTGCTAGTGGTTTGCAAGTTTTCAGGGATAGCTCTGGAAACACCATATATTTT.

This clonotype occurred a few times. The genes are TRBV9 and TRBJ1-2; 9 bases map to TRBD1. V was clipped by 4 bases and J by 4 bases; unmatched bases: 8. The CDR3 runs to 15 residues. Germline values: CDR1 SGDLS, CDR2 YYNGEE. The chain's CDR3 is CASSLGDRESYGYTF. The DNA of the CDR3 is TGTGCCAGCAGCCTCGGGGACAGGGAGTCCTATGGCTACACCTTC. Using reference TRBV9 and TRBJ1-2 for the parts outside the CDR3, the full variable domain is DSGVTQTPKHLITATGQRVTLRCSPRSGDLSVYWYQQSLDQGLQFLIQYYNGEERAKGNILERFSAQQFPDLHSELNLSSLELGDSALYFCASSLGDRESYGYTFGSGTRLTVV.